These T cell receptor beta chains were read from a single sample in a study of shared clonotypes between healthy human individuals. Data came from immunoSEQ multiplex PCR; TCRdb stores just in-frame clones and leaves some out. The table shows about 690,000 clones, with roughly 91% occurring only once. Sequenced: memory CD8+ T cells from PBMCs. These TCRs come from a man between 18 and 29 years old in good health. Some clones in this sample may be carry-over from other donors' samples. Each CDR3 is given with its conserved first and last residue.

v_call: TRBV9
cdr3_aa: CASSPFGGYTEAFF

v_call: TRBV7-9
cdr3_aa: CASSFKIGLEETQYF

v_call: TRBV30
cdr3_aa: CAWSVLAGKFYNEQFF

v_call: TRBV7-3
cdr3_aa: CASSQPPSYEQYF

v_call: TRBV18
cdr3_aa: CASYGESILLNTEAFF

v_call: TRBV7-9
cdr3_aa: CASSDTGELEKLFF

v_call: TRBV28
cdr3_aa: CASSLRVNTEAFF

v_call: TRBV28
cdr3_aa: CASSSSLDWGRNEQFF

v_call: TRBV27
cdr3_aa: CASTLTGAYNEQFF

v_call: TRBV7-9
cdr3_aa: CASSLGSIIYEQYF

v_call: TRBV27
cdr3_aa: CASSPTLSYEQYF

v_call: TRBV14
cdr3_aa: CASSRSPGTGSYEQYF

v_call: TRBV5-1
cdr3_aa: CASSVGRSGEAEAFF

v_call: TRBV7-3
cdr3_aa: CASSLGASSEQFF

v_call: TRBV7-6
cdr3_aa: CASSPRAYNEQFF

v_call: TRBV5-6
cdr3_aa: CASSLESSGRSYEQYF

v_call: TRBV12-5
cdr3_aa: CASGLVSPTGTLTDTQYF

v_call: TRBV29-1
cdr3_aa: CSAWLANNEQFF

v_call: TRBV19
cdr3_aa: CASSIMGLVNHEQFF

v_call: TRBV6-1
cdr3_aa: CASSEVSLKGYEQYF

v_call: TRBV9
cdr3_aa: CASSVEGTGNTDTQYF

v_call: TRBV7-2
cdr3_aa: CASSLDWGLYEQYF

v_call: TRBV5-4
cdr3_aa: CASSLVGRKKEHF

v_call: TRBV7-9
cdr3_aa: CASSPGDRSYEQYF

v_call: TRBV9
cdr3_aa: CASSRNNYEQYF

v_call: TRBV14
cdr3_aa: CASSQDTGGEQYF

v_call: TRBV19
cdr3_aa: CASKSNYNYGYTF

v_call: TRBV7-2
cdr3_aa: CASSTPLDRATYGYTF

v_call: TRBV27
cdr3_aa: CASSSREDQPQHF

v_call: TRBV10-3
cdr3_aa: CAISDVQNTEAFF

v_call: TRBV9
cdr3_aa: CASSVVQRNTEAFF